The 29 T cell receptor beta chains given below trace back to one sample, sequenced in a study of blood T cell repertoires in COVID-19. Profiling relied on immunoSEQ multiplex PCR, and the TCRdb table lists in-frame clones only, not all of them. The sample has over 250,000 clones; around 84% are singletons. Sequencing was done on a sample of PBMCs or T cells enriched from blood (not recorded which). Source of these receptors: a man aged 30 to 39 with acute COVID-19.

The rearrangement joins TRBV6-1 to TRBJ2-1; 8 nucleotides line up with TRBD2. After removal of 6 bases from V and 5 bases from J, the junction contained 24 bases not matched to a gene. CDR1 is MNHNS, CDR2 SASEGT, per germline. The CDR3 consists of 20 residues. CDR3 DNA sequence: TGTGCCAGCAGAGAACAATTTGGGAATCTCGGGGGGGGACATCACAATGAGCAGTTCTTC. This gives the protein CASREQFGNLGGGHHNEQFF.

The genes are TRBV6-2 or TRBV6-3 and TRBJ1-5, with 7 bases matching TRBD1. The junction had 12 bases not matched to a gene; V was cut back by 2 bases and J by 5 bases. CDR3 size: 17 residues. Germline V gene data show CDR1 as MNHEY and CDR2 as SVGEGT. CDR3 nucleotides: TGTGCCAGCAGTTACACATCCGGCAGGGGGAGTCATCAGCCCCAGCATTTT. This codes for CASSYTSGRGSHQPQHF.

The chain links TRBV4-1 to TRBJ2-2; maybe TRBD1 (6 bases). The germline V gene has CDR1 MGHRA and CDR2 YSYEKL. The V gene lost 1 base and the J gene lost 6 bases, with 9 bases spanning the gap. The CDR3 covers 14 residues. Here the CDR3 DNA reads TGCGCCAGCAGCCAAGGGGACAATTCCGGGGAGCTGTTTTTT. Translated, it gives CASSQGDNSGELFF.

The CDR3 protein is CASSERGGIHEQYV. CDR3 nucleotide sequence: TGTGCCAGCAGTGAAAGGGGGGGGATACACGAGCAGTACGTC. This chain connects TRBV6-1 to TRBJ2-7, with D tentatively TRBD2 (7 bases). The CDR3 is made up of 14 amino acids. The V gene lost 2 bases and the J gene lost 5 bases, with 13 bases spanning the gap. Germline loops: CDR1 MNHNS, CDR2 SASEGT.

The chain joins TRBV6-5 to TRBJ2-1, with TRBD1 matching 8 bases. Per the germline V gene, CDR1 is MNHEY and CDR2 is SVGAGI. The V and J ends lost 6 bases and 5 bases, in that order; junction bases with no gene match: 9. The CDR3 has 15 residues. The CDR3 coding sequence is TGTGCCAGCAGACTCGGACAGGGTGAAAACAATGAGCAGTTCTTC. As protein: CASRLGQGENNEQFF.

V and J are TRBV5-4 and TRBJ2-2; 10 positions match TRBD1. This CDR3 has 15 amino acids. Germline assignment: CDR1 SGHNT and CDR2 YYREEE (reference sequence). The J segment lost 5 bases and the V segment lost 3 bases, leaving 4 bases of the junction unmatched. The CDR3 DNA reads as TGTGCCAGCAGCTGGGACAGGGGTGGGACCGGGGAGCTGTTTTTT. It is translated as CASSWDRGGTGELFF.

V is TRBV27 and J is TRBJ2-2; 7 bases are shared with TRBD1. This CDR3 has 16 residues. Germline trimming cut 5 bases from V and 6 bases from J; bases unmatched to any gene: 12. Looked up from germline, CDR1 is MNHEY and CDR2 is SMNVEV (reference sequence). The CDR3 protein is CASSPDRNRGPGELFF. The CDR3 bases are TGTGCCAGCAGTCCAGACCGGAACAGGGGCCCCGGGGAGCTGTTTTTT.

This chain connects TRBV7-2 to TRBJ2-1, with TRBD2 matching over 11 bases. Germline V CDR1 and CDR2: SGHTA, FQGNSA. CDR3 length: 15 amino acids. Unmatched junction bases numbered 3, after V lost 4 bases and J lost 4 bases. In DNA form, the CDR3 reads TGTGCCAGCAGCTCCGGACTAGCGGGTTACAATGAGCAGTTCTTC. This encodes CASSSGLAGYNEQFF.

The chain uses TRBV4-1 and TRBJ2-4; 7 bases are a match to TRBD2. With 4 bases clipped from V and 0 bases from J, the junction kept 15 bases outside the gene matches. This CDR3 is built from 19 residues. Germline V gene data show CDR1 as MGHRA and CDR2 as YSYEKL. Written as DNA, the CDR3 is TGCGCCAGCAGCCTCTTCGGGGCTAGCGGTGTCCTAGCCAAAAACATTCAGTACTTC. It yields the protein CASSLFGASGVLAKNIQYF.

This clone was observed once. The V and J genes are TRBV30 and TRBJ2-5; no definite D call. The CDR3 length is 14 residues. The ends were cut back, 0 bases at V and 1 base at J, with 9 bases in the middle. Per germline, CDR1 GTSNPN and CDR2 SVGIG (reference sequence). The CDR3 loop is CAWSVSRVQETQYF. The CDR3 DNA reads TGTGCCTGGAGTGTATCCCGGGTCCAAGAGACCCAGTACTTC.

The V and J genes are TRBV11-2 and TRBJ2-3; 11 bases line up with TRBD2. V was pared by 2 bases and J by 5 bases, with 0 bases of the junction left unmatched. Germline CDR1 reads SGHAT; CDR2 reads FQNNGV. The CDR3 runs 14 residues. The CDR3 sequence: CASSLTSGRDTQYF. For the CDR3, the DNA is TGTGCCAGCAGCTTAACTAGCGGGAGAGATACGCAGTATTTT.

The CDR3, as DNA: TGTGCCAGCAGTTATCGACAGGGCTATGAAAAACTGTTTTTT. As protein: CASSYRQGYEKLFF. The rearrangement links TRBV6-5 to TRBJ1-4, with 7 bases that match TRBD1. The CDR3 consists of 14 residues. From germline, CDR1 is MNHEY and CDR2 SVGAGI. J gave up 6 bases and V 3 bases, and 4 bases lay outside the gene matches.

V gene TRBV7-2 combines with J gene TRBJ1-2, with a possible D match to TRBD1 (5 bases). V was shortened by 1 base and J by 6 bases, with 27 bases between the two germline ends. There are 19 residues in the CDR3. Germline values: CDR1 SGHTA, CDR2 FQGNSA. The CDR3 bases are TGTGCCAGCAGCTTAGTCATATGGTCGGGGGAGGTGGGAGAAAATGGCTACACCTTC. This codes for CASSLVIWSGEVGENGYTF.

This chain joins TRBV19 and TRBJ2-5, with D possibly being TRBD2 (5 bases). From germline, CDR1 is LNHDA and CDR2 SQIVND (reference sequence). This CDR3 contains 14 residues. Trimming pared 3 bases from V and 2 bases from J, leaving 10 bases between. CDR3 sequence: CASSIRGPQETQYF. The CDR3 nucleotides read TGTGCCAGTAGTATCCGGGGTCCTCAAGAGACCCAGTACTTC.

V gene TRBV14 combines with J gene TRBJ2-2, with 9 bases lining up with TRBD1. V dropped 4 bases and J dropped 6; count of bases not matched to a gene: 9. This CDR3 comprises 16 residues. The germline gives CDR1 SGHDN, CDR2 FVKESK. As DNA, the CDR3 is TGTGCCAGCAGCCGACCGGGACAGGGTCGTCCCGGGGAGCTGTTTTTT. It encodes CASSRPGQGRPGELFF. The full variable domain, with the rest looked up from reference TRBV14 and TRBJ2-2, is EAGVTQFPSHSVIEKGQTVTLRCDPISGHDNLYWYRRVMGKEIKFLLHFVKESKQDESGMPNNRFLAERTGGTYSTLKVQPAELEDSGVYFCASSRPGQGRPGELFFGEGSRLTVL.

J is TRBJ2-5 and V is TRBV4-1, with 9 nucleotides matching TRBD1. V lost 5 bases, J lost 3 bases, and 1 base stayed unmatched. The CDR3 spans 13 residues. The germline V gene encodes CDR1 MGHRA and CDR2 YSYEKL. The CDR3 protein is CASSGDREETQYF. CDR3 DNA: TGCGCCAGCAGCGGGGACAGGGAAGAGACCCAGTACTTC.

The chain joins TRBV7-9 to TRBJ2-1; TRBD2 matches at 9 bases. Losses at the gene ends were 8 bases for V and 7 bases for J; bases not matched to a gene: 3. This CDR3 spans 12 amino acids. The V gene's germline CDR1 is SEHNR and CDR2 FQNEAQ (reference sequence). The CDR3 is CASFLAGNEQFF. The CDR3 DNA is TGTGCCAGCTTCCTAGCGGGGAATGAGCAGTTCTTC.

The rearrangement joins TRBV18 to TRBJ1-1; possibly TRBD1 for D (5 bases). Germline V gene sequence: CDR1 KGHSH, CDR2 LQKENI. This CDR3 spans 14 amino acids. V dropped 0 bases and J dropped 6 bases, with 11 bases sitting between them. The CDR3 loop is CASSPPKGNAEAFF. In DNA, the CDR3 is TGTGCCAGCTCACCACCGAAGGGGAATGCTGAAGCTTTCTTT.

This sequence joins TRBV4-3 and TRBJ1-5, with no clear D. CDR1 and CDR2 (germline): LGHNA, YSLEER. Deletions cut 0 bases from V and 4 bases from J, with 7 bases between. CDR3 length equals 14 residues. CDR3 residues: CASSQEPGNQPQHF. CDR3 in DNA: TGCGCCAGCAGCCAAGAACCGGGGAATCAGCCCCAGCATTTT.

The CDR3 protein is CASSPGAQETQYF. The DNA of the CDR3 is TGTGCCAGCTCACCGGGGGCTCAAGAGACCCAGTACTTC. The rearrangement links TRBV18 to TRBJ2-5; a possible D gene is TRBD1 (6 bases). This CDR3 comprises 13 residues. Germline CDR1 and CDR2: KGHSH and LQKENI. Deletions cut 3 bases from V and 2 bases from J, with 7 bases between.

The chain carries TRBV7-2 and TRBJ1-1; maybe TRBD1 (5 bases). The CDR3 consists of 14 residues. V was pared by 3 bases and J by 3 bases, with 11 bases between. Looked up from germline, CDR1 is SGHTA and CDR2 is FQGNSA. DNA for the CDR3: TGTGCCAGCAGCTTTGGCAGGGCGGACACTGAAGCTTTCTTT. Protein sequence: CASSFGRADTEAFF.

The chain carries TRBV7-8 and TRBJ1-1; TRBD1 is a possible D gene (5 bases). Germline CDR1 SGHVS, CDR2 FQNEAQ. The CDR3 loop spans 14 amino acids. The V and J ends lost 5 bases and 4 bases respectively, with 14 bases between them. CDR3 in DNA: TGTGCCAGCAGCCACGGTGGGGGGGGCACTGAAGCTTTCTTT. It encodes CASSHGGGGTEAFF.

This chain joins TRBV10-3 and TRBJ2-5; the D is unclear. The V gene lost 1 base and the J gene lost 1 base, with 4 bases spanning the gap. This CDR3 comprises 13 residues. Germline CDR1 and CDR2: ENHRY and SYGVKD. In DNA form, the CDR3 reads TGTGCCATCAGTGAGTTAGCCCAAGAGACCCAGTACTTC. This encodes CAISELAQETQYF.

The chain employs TRBV6-1 and TRBJ1-2; D may be TRBD1 (6 bases). This CDR3 has 16 residues. Germline lookup yields CDR1 MNHNS and CDR2 SASEGT. V was shortened by 1 base and J by 2 bases, with 14 bases between the two germline ends. CDR3: CASSEGRYRANYGYTF. The CDR3, as DNA: TGTGCCAGCAGTGAAGGCCGTTACAGGGCGAACTATGGCTACACCTTC.

The count of this clone is one. The chain recombines TRBV9 with TRBJ2-2; TRBD2 agrees at 7 bases. Germline V lookup: CDR1 SGDLS, CDR2 YYNGEE. There are 15 residues in the CDR3. With V trimmed by 2 bases and J by 4 bases, 5 bases remained unmatched. This CDR3 is CASSVGGDSTGELFF. The CDR3 DNA is TGTGCCAGCAGCGTTGGGGGGGATTCCACCGGGGAGCTGTTTTTT.

A few counts support this clone. The chain is built from TRBV18 and TRBJ1-6, with a tentative D call TRBD1 (5 bases). Looked up from germline, CDR1 is KGHSH and CDR2 is LQKENI. This CDR3 is 13 amino acids long. V was pared by 3 bases and J by 7 bases, with 7 bases between. CDR3 nucleotide sequence: TGTGCCAGCTCACCTGACAGCAATTCACCCCTCCACTTT. Residues: CASSPDSNSPLHF.

J is TRBJ1-4 and V is TRBV4-3; D uncertain. The V and J ends lost 1 base and 5 bases respectively, with 11 bases between them. Germline V gene lookup returns CDR1 LGHNA and CDR2 YSLEER. CDR3 length: 15 residues. CDR3 in amino acids: CASSQGYRPNEKLFF. The CDR3 nucleotides read TGCGCCAGCAGCCAAGGTTACAGACCCAATGAAAAACTGTTTTTT.

This clone was counted only a few times. The rearrangement uses TRBV18 and TRBJ2-3; tentatively, D is TRBD1 (8 bases). Germline V CDR1 and CDR2: KGHSH, LQKENI. This CDR3 is 15 amino acids long. Trimming cost V 4 bases and J 3 bases, with 14 bases left between them. CDR3 region: CASSLDREGTDTQYF. The DNA of the CDR3 is TGTGCCAGCTCACTGGACAGGGAGGGGACAGATACGCAGTATTTT.

This clone was seen just once. V is TRBV4-3 and J is TRBJ2-7; the D is unclear. Germline V gene sequence: CDR1 LGHNA, CDR2 YSLEER. Trimming cost V 1 base and J 7 bases, with 8 bases left between them. The CDR3 extends over 12 amino acids. The CDR3 is CASSQGAGEQYV. The DNA for the CDR3 is TGCGCCAGCAGCCAAGGGGCTGGGGAGCAGTACGTC.